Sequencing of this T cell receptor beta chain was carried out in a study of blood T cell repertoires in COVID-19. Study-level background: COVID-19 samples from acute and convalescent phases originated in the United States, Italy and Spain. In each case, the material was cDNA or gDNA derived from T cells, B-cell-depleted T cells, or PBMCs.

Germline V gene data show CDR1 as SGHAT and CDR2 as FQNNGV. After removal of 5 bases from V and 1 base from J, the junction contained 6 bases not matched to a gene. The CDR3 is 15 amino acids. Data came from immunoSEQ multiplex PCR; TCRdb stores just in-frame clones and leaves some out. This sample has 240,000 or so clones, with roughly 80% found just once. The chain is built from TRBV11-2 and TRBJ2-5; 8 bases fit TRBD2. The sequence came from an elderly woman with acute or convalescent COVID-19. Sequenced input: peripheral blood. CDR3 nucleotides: TGTGCCAGCAGCACAGGACTAGCCACCCAAGAGACCCAGTACTTC. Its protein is CASSTGLATQETQYF. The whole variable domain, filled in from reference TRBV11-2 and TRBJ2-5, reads EAGVAQSPRYKIIEKRQSVAFWCNPISGHATLYWYQQILGQGPKLLIQFQNNGVVDDSQLPKDRFSAERLKGVDSTLKIQPAKLEDSAVYLCASSTGLATQETQYFGPGTRLLVL.